This T cell receptor (beta chain) was recorded in a study of blood T cell repertoires in COVID-19. Study context: The United States, Italy and Spain provided the acute and convalescent COVID-19 samples. In each case, the material was cDNA or gDNA derived from T cells, B-cell-depleted T cells, or PBMCs.

Methods used by the authors: Amplification with reference gene primers provided the estimates of nucleated cell counts. The table came from immunoSEQ multiplex PCR; TCRdb's copy has only in-frame clones and leaves some out. For V, J and clone size, that table is used; D and trimming come from the DNA. Counted here are about 170,000 clones, roughly 84% occurring once; the ten biggest clones make up more than 12%. V was clipped by 5 bases and J by 1 base, with 16 bases between them. CDR3 length: 16 residues. Looked up from germline, CDR1 is LNHDA and CDR2 is SQIVND (reference sequence). The Seattle patients joined while their infection was active and were tracked longitudinally afterward.

The sample comprised peripheral blood. The sequence derives from a woman in her 70s with COVID-19, enrolled during active disease. V and J are TRBV19 and TRBJ2-3; TRBD2 is a possible D gene (6 bases). Written as DNA, the CDR3 is TGTGCCAGTAGTTTGCGACTAGAGAGGGGCACAGATACGCAGTATTTT. Its protein product is CASSLRLERGTDTQYF. Variable domain in full (rest from reference TRBV19 and TRBJ2-3): DGGITQSPKYLFRKEGQNVTLSCEQNLNHDAMYWYRQDPGQGLRLIYYSQIVNDFQKGDIAEGYSVSREKKESFPLTVTSAQKNPTAFYLCASSLRLERGTDTQYFGPGTRLTVL.